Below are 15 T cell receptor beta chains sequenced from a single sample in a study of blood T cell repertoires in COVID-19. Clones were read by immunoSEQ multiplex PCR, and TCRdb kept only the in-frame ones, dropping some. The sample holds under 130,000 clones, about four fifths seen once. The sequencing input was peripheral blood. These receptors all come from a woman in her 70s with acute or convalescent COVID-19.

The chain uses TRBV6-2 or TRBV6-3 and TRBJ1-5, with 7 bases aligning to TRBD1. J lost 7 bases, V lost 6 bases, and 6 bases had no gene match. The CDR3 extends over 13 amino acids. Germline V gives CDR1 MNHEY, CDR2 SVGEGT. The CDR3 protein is CASSGQVTQPQHF. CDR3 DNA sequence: TGTGCCAGCAGCGGACAGGTCACACAGCCCCAGCATTTT.

CDR3 sequence reads: CASTSSGMRQYF. As DNA, the CDR3 is TGTGCCAGCACCAGCTCCGGGATGAGGCAGTATTTT. V is TRBV11-1 and J is TRBJ2-3; D is possibly TRBD2 (5 bases). This CDR3 contains 12 residues. Germline V lookup: CDR1 SGHAT, CDR2 FQDESV (reference sequence). The V end lost 7 bases, the J end lost 11 bases, and 16 bases lay between the germline ends.

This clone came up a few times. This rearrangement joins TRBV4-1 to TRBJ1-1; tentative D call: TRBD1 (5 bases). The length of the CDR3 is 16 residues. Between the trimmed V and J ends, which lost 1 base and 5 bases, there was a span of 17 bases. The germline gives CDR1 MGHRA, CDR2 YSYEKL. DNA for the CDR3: TGCGCCAGCAGCCAAGGCCCCGTGGACGGGGGGACTGAAGCTTTCTTT. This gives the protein CASSQGPVDGGTEAFF.

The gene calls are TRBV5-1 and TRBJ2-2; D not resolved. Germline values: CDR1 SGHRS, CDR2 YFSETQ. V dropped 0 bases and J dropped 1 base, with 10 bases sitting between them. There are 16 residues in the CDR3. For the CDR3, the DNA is TGCGCCAGCAGCTTGGAGAAGCCCCAGAACACCGGGGAGCTGTTTTTT. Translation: CASSLEKPQNTGELFF.

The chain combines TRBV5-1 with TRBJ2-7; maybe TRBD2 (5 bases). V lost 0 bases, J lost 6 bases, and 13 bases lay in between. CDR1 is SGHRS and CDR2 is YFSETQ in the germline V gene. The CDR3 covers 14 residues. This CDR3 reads CASSLDGLSREQYF. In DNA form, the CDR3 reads TGCGCCAGCAGCTTGGATGGACTTTCTCGCGAGCAGTACTTC. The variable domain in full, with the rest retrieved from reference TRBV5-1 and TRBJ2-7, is KAGVTQTPRYLIKTRGQQVTLSCSPISGHRSVSWYQQTPGQGLQFLFEYFSETQRNKGNFPGRFSGRQFSNSRSEMNVSTLELGDSALYLCASSLDGLSREQYFGPGTRLTVT.

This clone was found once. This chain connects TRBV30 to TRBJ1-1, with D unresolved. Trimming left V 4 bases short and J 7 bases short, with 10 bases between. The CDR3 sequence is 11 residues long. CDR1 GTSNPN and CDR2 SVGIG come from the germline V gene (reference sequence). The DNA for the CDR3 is TGTGCCTGGAAACAATCCCATGAAGCTTTCTTT. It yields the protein CAWKQSHEAFF. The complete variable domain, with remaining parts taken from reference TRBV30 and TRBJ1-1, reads SQTIHQWPATLVQPVGSPLSLECTVEGTSNPNLYWYRQAAGRGLQLLFYSVGIGQISSEVPQNLSASRPQDRQFILSSKKLLLSDSGFYLCAWKQSHEAFFGQGTRLTVV.

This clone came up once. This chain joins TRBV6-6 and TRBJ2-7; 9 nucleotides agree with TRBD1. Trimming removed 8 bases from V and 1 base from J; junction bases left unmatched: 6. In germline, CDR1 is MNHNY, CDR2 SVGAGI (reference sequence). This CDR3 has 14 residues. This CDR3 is CASGDRELSYEQYF. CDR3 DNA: TGTGCCAGCGGGGACAGGGAGTTATCCTACGAGCAGTACTTC.

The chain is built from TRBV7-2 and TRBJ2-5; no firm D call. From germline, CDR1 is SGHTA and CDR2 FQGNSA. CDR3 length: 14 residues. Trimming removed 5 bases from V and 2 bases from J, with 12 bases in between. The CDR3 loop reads CASSLKSAQETQYF. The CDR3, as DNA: TGTGCCAGCAGCCTCAAATCCGCGCAAGAGACCCAGTACTTC.

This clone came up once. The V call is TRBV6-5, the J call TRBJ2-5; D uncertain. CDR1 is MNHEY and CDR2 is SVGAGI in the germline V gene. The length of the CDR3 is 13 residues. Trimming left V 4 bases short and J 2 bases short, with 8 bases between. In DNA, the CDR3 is TGTGCCAGCAGTTCTCCGGGTCAAGAGACCCAGTACTTC. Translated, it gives CASSSPGQETQYF.

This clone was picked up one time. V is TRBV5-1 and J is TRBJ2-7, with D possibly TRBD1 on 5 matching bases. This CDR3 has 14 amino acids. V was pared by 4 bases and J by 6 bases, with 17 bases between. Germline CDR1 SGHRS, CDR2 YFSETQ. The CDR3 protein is CASSHRSPGPEQYF. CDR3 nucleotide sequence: TGCGCCAGCAGCCACAGGAGTCCTGGGCCCGAGCAGTACTTC.

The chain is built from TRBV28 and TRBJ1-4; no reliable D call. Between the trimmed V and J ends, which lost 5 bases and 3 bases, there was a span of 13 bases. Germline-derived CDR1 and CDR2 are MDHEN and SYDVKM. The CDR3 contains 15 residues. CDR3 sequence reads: CASSIDGRSNEKLFF. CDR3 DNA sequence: TGTGCCAGCAGTATAGACGGGAGATCTAATGAAAAACTGTTTTTT. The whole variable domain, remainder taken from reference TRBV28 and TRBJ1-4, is DVKVTQSSRYLVKRTGEKVFLECVQDMDHENMFWYRQDPGLGLRLIYFSYDVKMKEKGDIPEGYSVSREKKERFSLILESASTNQTSMYLCASSIDGRSNEKLFFGSGTQLSVL.

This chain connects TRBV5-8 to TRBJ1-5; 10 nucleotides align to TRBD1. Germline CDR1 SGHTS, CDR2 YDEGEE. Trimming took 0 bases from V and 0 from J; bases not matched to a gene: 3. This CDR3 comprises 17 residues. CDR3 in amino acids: CASSLDRDRGSNQPQHF. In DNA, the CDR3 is TGTGCCAGCAGCTTGGACCGGGACAGGGGTAGCAATCAGCCCCAGCATTTT.

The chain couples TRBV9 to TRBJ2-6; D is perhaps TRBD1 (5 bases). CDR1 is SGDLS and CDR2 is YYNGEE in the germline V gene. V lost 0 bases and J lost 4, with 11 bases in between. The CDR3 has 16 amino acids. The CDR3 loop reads CASSVAPGLGANVLTF. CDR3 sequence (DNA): TGTGCCAGCAGCGTAGCTCCAGGGCTGGGGGCCAACGTCCTGACTTTC.

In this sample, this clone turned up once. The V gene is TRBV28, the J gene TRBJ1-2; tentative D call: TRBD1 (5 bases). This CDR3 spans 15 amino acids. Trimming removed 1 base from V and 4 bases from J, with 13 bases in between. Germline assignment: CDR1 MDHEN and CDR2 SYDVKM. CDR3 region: CASSLSGGAFYGYTF. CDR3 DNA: TGTGCCAGCAGTTTATCGGGAGGGGCTTTCTATGGCTACACCTTC.

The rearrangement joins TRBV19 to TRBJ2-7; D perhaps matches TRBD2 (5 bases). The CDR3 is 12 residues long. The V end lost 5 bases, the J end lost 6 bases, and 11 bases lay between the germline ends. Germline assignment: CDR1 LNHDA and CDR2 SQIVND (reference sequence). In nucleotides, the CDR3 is TGTGCCAGTAGTGAGCCTCGGGGCGAGCAGTACTTC. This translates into CASSEPRGEQYF. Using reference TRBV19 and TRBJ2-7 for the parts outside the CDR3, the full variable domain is DGGITQSPKYLFRKEGQNVTLSCEQNLNHDAMYWYRQDPGQGLRLIYYSQIVNDFQKGDIAEGYSVSREKKESFPLTVTSAQKNPTAFYLCASSEPRGEQYFGPGTRLTVT.